This passage covers 27 T cell receptor beta chains from one sample sequenced in a study of CD4 T cells in relation to SARS-CoV-2 and coronaviruses. No antigens are known for them. The repertoire was sequenced with immunoSEQ multiplex PCR; TCRdb's copy has only in-frame clones and lacks some. This table has some 30,000 clones, under 80% appearing once. Sequenced input: memory CD4+ T cells from PBMCs, cultured in vitro. Receptors originate from an adult with COVID-19.

A single count supports this clone. CDR3 sequence: CASSLELGSYEQYF. The CDR3 coding sequence is TGTGCCAGCAGCTTAGAATTGGGTTCCTACGAGCAGTACTTC. The chain recombines TRBV7-2 with TRBJ2-7; D not certain. CDR1 and CDR2 (germline): SGHTA, FQGNSA. CDR3 size: 14 residues. V was cut by 1 base and J by 1 base, with 8 bases left in between.

The chain links TRBV18 to TRBJ1-2; 8 bases are shared with TRBD1. Trimming took 3 bases from V and 4 from J; bases not matched to a gene: 1. Germline V CDR1 and CDR2: KGHSH, LQKENI. There are 13 residues in the CDR3. CDR3 nucleotide sequence: TGTGCCAGCTCACCGGACAGGGTCTATGGCTACACCTTC. It yields the protein CASSPDRVYGYTF.

The chain joins TRBV7-2 to TRBJ2-1, with 9 bases that match TRBD2. Germline lookup yields CDR1 SGHTA and CDR2 FQGNSA. This CDR3 contains 18 residues. V shed 1 base, J shed 4 bases, and the junction held 11 bases outside the gene matches. DNA of the CDR3: TGTGCCAGCAGCTTAGATAATAGCGGGAGTGTTAGTTACAATGAGCAGTTCTTC. Its protein is CASSLDNSGSVSYNEQFF.

V and J are TRBV5-6 and TRBJ2-7; D perhaps matches TRBD1 (5 bases). V lost 3 bases and J lost 4, with 14 bases in between. This CDR3 has 14 amino acids. Per the germline V gene, CDR1 is SGHDT and CDR2 is YYEEEE. CDR3 nucleotide sequence: TGTGCCAGCAGCTCCCTACCCTCAGGGTACGAGCAGTACTTC. Protein product: CASSSLPSGYEQYF.

This clone was recorded once. V usage is TRBV7-8 and J usage is TRBJ1-1; perhaps TRBD1 as D (6 bases). There are 16 residues in the CDR3. The ends were cut back, 3 bases at V and 0 bases at J, with 14 bases in the middle. Per the germline V gene, CDR1 is SGHVS and CDR2 is FQNEAQ. Written as DNA, the CDR3 is TGTGCCAGCAGCTTTTTTCAGGGGTCTCTGAACACTGAAGCTTTCTTT. Translating gives CASSFFQGSLNTEAFF.

This chain joins TRBV19 and TRBJ1-4; perhaps TRBD1 as D (6 bases). Deletions cut 3 bases from V and 7 bases from J, with 15 bases between. The CDR3 consists of 15 residues. CDR1 LNHDA and CDR2 SQIVND come from the germline V gene (reference sequence). CDR3 sequence: CASSISQGGGEKLFF. The DNA of the CDR3 is TGTGCCAGTAGTATCTCACAGGGCGGAGGTGAAAAACTGTTTTTT.

The rearrangement uses TRBV2 and TRBJ2-7; 11 bases line up with TRBD2. Germline assignment: CDR1 SNHLY and CDR2 FYNNEI. This CDR3 comprises 15 residues. Trimming cost V 6 bases and J 3 bases; bases outside gene matches: 7. DNA for the CDR3: TGTGCCAGCAGCCCACGACTAGCGGGATACTACGAGCAGTACTTC. Translating gives CASSPRLAGYYEQYF.

This chain connects TRBV10-3 to TRBJ1-2; no firm D call. Germline-derived CDR1 and CDR2 are ENHRY and SYGVKD. The CDR3 has 16 residues. V was clipped by 4 bases and J by 5 bases, with 20 bases between them. The CDR3 is CAISAISVDGLYGYTF. CDR3 nucleotide sequence: TGTGCCATCAGTGCAATTTCCGTAGATGGGTTGTATGGCTACACCTTC.

This clone has more than one count but fewer than ten. V is TRBV12-3 or TRBV12-4 and J is TRBJ2-7; D not certain. Deletions cut 3 bases from V and 5 bases from J, with 5 bases between. The CDR3 loop spans 11 amino acids. DNA of the CDR3: TGTGCCAGCAGTTTGAGGAACGAGCAGTACTTC. This codes for CASSLRNEQYF.

This rearrangement joins TRBV29-1 to TRBJ2-1; 8 bases are a match to TRBD2. Germline values: CDR1 SQVTM, CDR2 ANQGSEA. J was trimmed by 7 bases and V by 0 bases; bases with no gene match: 8. The CDR3 is 15 amino acids. CDR3: CSVEDSPASGNEQFF. The CDR3, as DNA: TGCAGCGTTGAAGATTCCCCTGCTAGCGGGAATGAGCAGTTCTTC.

The chain joins TRBV7-9 to TRBJ2-5; TRBD1 aligns across 8 bases. V gave up 5 bases and J gave up 1 base; unmatched junction bases: 3. The germline V gene has CDR1 SEHNR and CDR2 FQNEAQ (reference sequence). This CDR3 contains 14 residues. CDR3 sequence reads: CASSRDRGQETQYF. DNA for the CDR3: TGTGCCAGCAGCCGCGACAGGGGCCAAGAGACCCAGTACTTC.

V usage is TRBV5-1 and J usage is TRBJ2-1, with 10 bases that match TRBD1. The length of the CDR3 is 15 residues. Trimming took 3 bases from V and 7 from J; bases not matched to a gene: 7. The germline V gene encodes CDR1 SGHRS and CDR2 YFSETQ. Here the CDR3 reads CASSWAGQGTNEQFF. CDR3 coding DNA: TGCGCCAGCAGCTGGGCGGGACAGGGGACTAATGAGCAGTTCTTC.

The rearrangement links TRBV7-2 to TRBJ2-1; D gene ambiguous. In germline, CDR1 is SGHTA, CDR2 FQGNSA. The germline V and J ends were trimmed by 6 bases and 5 bases, with 5 bases remaining between them. This CDR3 contains 11 residues. CDR3 sequence reads: CASRSNNEQFF. The CDR3 DNA reads as TGTGCCAGCAGAAGCAACAATGAGCAGTTCTTC.

The chain combines TRBV7-2 with TRBJ2-7; 7 bases line up with TRBD2. Germline trimming cut 2 bases from V and 0 bases from J; bases unmatched to any gene: 4. The CDR3 runs 15 residues. Germline V gives CDR1 SGHTA, CDR2 FQGNSA. Written as DNA, the CDR3 is TGTGCCAGCAGCTTAATAAGGACTAGCTCCTACGAGCAGTACTTC. Translating gives CASSLIRTSSYEQYF. The full variable domain, its missing parts supplied by reference TRBV7-2 and TRBJ2-7, is GAGVSQSPSNKVTEKGKDVELRCDPISGHTALYWYRQSLGQGLEFLIYFQGNSAPDKSGLPSDRFSAERTGGSVSTLTIQRTQQEDSAVYLCASSLIRTSSYEQYFGPGTRLTVT.

This sequence joins TRBV4-1 and TRBJ2-7, with 9 bases identical to TRBD2. CDR1 MGHRA and CDR2 YSYEKL come from the germline V gene. The CDR3 contains 18 residues. Trimming removed 2 bases from V and 3 bases from J; junction bases left unmatched: 14. The CDR3 here is CASSQWKTAGGDGYEQYF. DNA for the CDR3: TGCGCCAGCAGCCAATGGAAGACGGCGGGAGGGGACGGCTACGAGCAGTACTTC.

In this sample, this clone turned up a few times. The rearrangement uses TRBV11-2 and TRBJ2-7; D unclear. This CDR3 contains 12 residues. CDR1 is SGHAT, CDR2 FQNNGV, per germline. V shed 3 bases and J shed 3 bases, with 6 bases lying between them. The CDR3 DNA sequence: TGTGCCAGCAGCTTTTCTGGCTACGAGCAGTACTTC. This encodes CASSFSGYEQYF.

This sequence joins TRBV5-1 and TRBJ2-6; possible D gene TRBD1, 6 bases. This CDR3 comprises 18 residues. Trimming cost V 2 bases and J 0 bases, with 15 bases left between them. The V gene's germline CDR1 is SGHRS and CDR2 YFSETQ. This CDR3 is CASSFRGQRASGANVLTF. The DNA for the CDR3 is TGCGCCAGCAGCTTCCGAGGACAGAGGGCCTCTGGGGCCAACGTCCTGACTTTC.

This clone was detected once. The chain is built from TRBV4-1 and TRBJ2-3; D is possibly TRBD2 (7 bases). The germline V gene has CDR1 MGHRA and CDR2 YSYEKL. V was cut by 4 bases and J by 6 bases, with 17 bases left in between. The CDR3 loop spans 15 amino acids. The CDR3 loop is CASSLNMGGRDTQYF. The CDR3 region has the DNA TGCGCCAGCAGCCTGAACATGGGGGGGCGGGATACGCAGTATTTT.

This chain connects TRBV11-2 to TRBJ2-4; no definite D call. The V gene lost 2 bases and the J gene lost 2 bases, with 4 bases spanning the gap. The germline CDR1 and CDR2 sequences are SGHAT and FQNNGV. The CDR3 covers 13 residues. DNA for the CDR3: TGTGCCAGCAGCTTAAGTTCCAAAAACATTCAGTACTTC. Translated, it gives CASSLSSKNIQYF.

This chain links TRBV7-2 with TRBJ2-5; 8 bases map to TRBD1. Germline V lookup: CDR1 SGHTA, CDR2 FQGNSA. J lost 8 bases, V lost 6 bases, and 5 bases had no gene match. CDR3 length equals 12 residues. CDR3 in amino acids: CASSADRVTQYF. The CDR3 DNA reads as TGTGCCAGCAGTGCGGACAGGGTCACCCAGTACTTC. The whole variable domain, filled in from reference TRBV7-2 and TRBJ2-5, reads GAGVSQSPSNKVTEKGKDVELRCDPISGHTALYWYRQSLGQGLEFLIYFQGNSAPDKSGLPSDRFSAERTGGSVSTLTIQRTQQEDSAVYLCASSADRVTQYFGPGTRLLVL.

This clone was counted a few times. This chain links TRBV28 with TRBJ2-1; 8 bases line up with TRBD1. Looked up from germline, CDR1 is MDHEN and CDR2 is SYDVKM. The CDR3 loop spans 15 amino acids. V was pared by 6 bases and J by 6 bases, with 10 bases of the junction left unmatched. CDR3 nucleotides: TGTGCCAGCAGCCCGGCCAGGGGGCATGGCAATGAGCAGTTCTTC. Translated, it gives CASSPARGHGNEQFF.

The genes are TRBV6-2 or TRBV6-3 and TRBJ2-1, with D uncertain. Germline V gene data show CDR1 as MNHEY and CDR2 as SVGEGT. V lost 4 bases and J lost 3, with 10 bases in between. The CDR3 runs to 14 residues. CDR3 protein: CASSLGPVYNEQFF. The CDR3 nucleotides are TGTGCCAGCAGTTTGGGCCCCGTCTACAATGAGCAGTTCTTC.

V gene TRBV3-1 (or the pseudogene TRBV3-2) combines with J gene TRBJ2-7; D is uncertain. The CDR3 is 12 residues long. V lost 5 bases and J 6 bases, leaving 11 bases between the germline ends. Per germline, CDR1 LGHDT and CDR2 YNNKEL (reference sequence). CDR3 amino acids: CASSDSYGEQYF. CDR3 bases: TGTGCCAGCAGCGACTCTTACGGCGAGCAGTACTTC.

In this sample, this clone turned up once. V is TRBV6-1 and J is TRBJ1-2; perhaps TRBD1 as D (5 bases). V lost 1 base and J lost 3, with 9 bases in between. This CDR3 spans 14 amino acids. From germline, CDR1 is MNHNS and CDR2 SASEGT. The CDR3 DNA is TGTGCCAGCAGTGAAGACGGGACCGACTATGGCTACACCTTC. Translated: CASSEDGTDYGYTF.

J is TRBJ2-7 and V is TRBV5-3; D gene unclear. TRBV5-3 has ORF status, its function being uncertain. The CDR3 totals 13 residues. V lost 3 bases and J 4 bases, leaving 11 bases between the germline ends. This CDR3 reads CARSSWSGYEQYF. DNA of the CDR3: TGTGCCAGAAGCTCATGGTCGGGTTACGAGCAGTACTTC.

This chain links TRBV25-1 with TRBJ2-7; D is perhaps TRBD2 (6 bases). V shed 6 bases and J shed 4 bases, with 13 bases lying between them. The CDR3 covers 13 residues. Germline V gene data show CDR1 as MGHDK and CDR2 as SYGVNS. The CDR3 region has the DNA TGTGCCAGCAGGGGCGGGAACCGATACGAGCAGTACTTC. Translation gives CASRGGNRYEQYF.

The CDR3 is CASRTDSDSGNTIYF. The CDR3 DNA reads TGTGCCAGCAGGACGGACAGTGACTCTGGAAACACCATATATTTT. The chain is built from TRBV6-6 and TRBJ1-3; D possibly corresponds to TRBD1 (6 bases). Germline lookup yields CDR1 MNHNY and CDR2 SVGAGI (reference sequence). V was clipped by 6 bases and J by 0 bases, with 12 bases between them. The CDR3 totals 15 residues.